This TCR beta chain is from a study of blood T cell repertoires in COVID-19. Across the study: The study drew acute and convalescent COVID-19 samples from the United States, Italy and Spain. PBMCs, B-cell-depleted T cells, or T cells provided the cDNA or gDNA that made up the material.

The ends were cut back, 3 bases at V and 5 bases at J, with 13 bases in the middle. Germline V gene data show CDR1 as LNHDA and CDR2 as SQIVND (reference sequence). This CDR3 is built from 14 residues. In this sample, this clone turned up once. Per the original methods: Amplified reference gene primers provided the basis for estimating nucleated cell counts. Measured with immunoSEQ multiplex PCR; TCRdb has only the in-frame clones, and not every one. V, J and clone size are those of that table, while D and trimming were read from the DNA. The sample lists 150,000 or so clones, roughly 84% occurring once.

This clonotype was obtained from a man aged 55-75 years who had recovered from COVID-19. Sequencing used peripheral blood. This chain joins TRBV19 and TRBJ1-1, with D possibly matching TRBD1 (5 bases). The DNA for the CDR3 is TGTGCCAGTAGTATCCGGGGGATGGAAACTGAAGCTTTCTTT. As protein: CASSIRGMETEAFF.